These 14 T cell receptor beta chains came from one sample sequenced in a study of shared clonotypes between healthy human individuals. TCRdb's table, derived via immunoSEQ multiplex PCR, lists solely in-frame clones and lacks some. The table includes approximately 620,000 clones, almost 97% detected once. Sequencing was performed on naive CD4+ T cells sorted from blood. The subset here: CD45RA+ positively selected. Receptor source: a woman in her 30s in good health.

The chain employs TRBV2 and TRBJ2-5, with a possible D match to TRBD2 (6 bases). Germline V gives CDR1 SNHLY, CDR2 FYNNEI. There are 11 residues in the CDR3. Trimming left V 6 bases short and J 5 bases short, with 7 bases between. The CDR3 here is CASREGETQYF. CDR3 DNA sequence: TGTGCCAGCAGGGAGGGTGAGACCCAGTACTTC. The full variable domain, rest sourced from reference TRBV2 and TRBJ2-5, is EPEVTQTPSHQVTQMGQEVILRCVPISNHLYFYWYRQILGQKVEFLVSFYNNEISEKSEIFDDQFSVERPDGSNFTLKIRSTKLEDSAMYFCASREGETQYFGPGTRLLVL.

The chain is built from TRBV28 and TRBJ2-7, with 7 bases lining up with TRBD1. The CDR3 spans 14 residues. Trimming took 7 bases from V and 3 from J; bases not matched to a gene: 9. Germline CDR1 MDHEN, CDR2 SYDVKM. The CDR3 nucleotides are TGTGCCAGCAACTCCGGGACAGTAGGCTACGAGCAGTACTTC. This encodes CASNSGTVGYEQYF. Supplemented by reference TRBV28 and TRBJ2-7, the full variable domain reads DVKVTQSSRYLVKRTGEKVFLECVQDMDHENMFWYRQDPGLGLRLIYFSYDVKMKEKGDIPEGYSVSREKKERFSLILESASTNQTSMYLCASNSGTVGYEQYFGPGTRLTVT.

V is TRBV5-1 and J is TRBJ2-1; 7 bases map to TRBD1. This CDR3 is built from 14 residues. Germline CDR1 and CDR2: SGHRS and YFSETQ. V shed 4 bases, J shed 6 bases, and the junction held 7 bases outside the gene matches. CDR3 bases: TGCGCCAGCAGCGATGGACAGGTCGGCAATGAGCAGTTCTTC. This codes for CASSDGQVGNEQFF.

This sequence joins TRBV6-1 and TRBJ2-3; 7 bases fit TRBD1. Germline V gene sequence: CDR1 MNHNS, CDR2 SASEGT. This CDR3 is built from 14 residues. With V trimmed by 3 bases and J by 6 bases, 6 bases remained unmatched. The CDR3 protein is CASSEVQGSDTQYF. The CDR3 region has the DNA TGTGCCAGCAGTGAGGTACAGGGGAGCGATACGCAGTATTTT.

The chain has TRBV10-3 and TRBJ2-2, with 10 bases identical to TRBD2. CDR1 and CDR2 (germline): ENHRY, SYGVKD. The V and J ends lost 1 base and 4 bases, in that order; junction bases with no gene match: 9. CDR3 length: 18 amino acids. The CDR3 nucleotides are TGTGCCATCAGTGAGTTTCCAGCGGGAGGGCCGGGCACCGGGGAGCTGTTTTTT. Amino acid sequence: CAISEFPAGGPGTGELFF.

This clone was recorded only once. This rearrangement joins TRBV6-6 to TRBJ2-1; no definite D call. The CDR3 spans 11 residues. V was pared by 2 bases and J by 8 bases, with 4 bases between. Germline V CDR1 and CDR2: MNHNY, SVGAGI (reference sequence). The CDR3 spells CASSYRDEQFF. CDR3 nucleotides: TGTGCCAGCAGTTACAGGGATGAGCAGTTCTTC.

The sample holds one count of this clone. This sequence joins TRBV6-1 and TRBJ1-2; D is undetermined. The CDR3 is 15 amino acids. Germline V lookup: CDR1 MNHNS, CDR2 SASEGT. Trimming cost V 4 bases and J 8 bases, with 20 bases left between them. The CDR3 loop reads CASSVGRGSPRGYTF. In nucleotides, the CDR3 is TGTGCCAGCAGTGTTGGGAGAGGGTCCCCCCGGGGCTACACCTTC.

In its sample, this clone was seen once. The V gene is TRBV11-2, the J gene TRBJ2-5; 12 nucleotides match TRBD2. With 5 bases clipped from V and 4 bases from J, the junction kept 8 bases outside the gene matches. Germline CDR1 is SGHAT and CDR2 is FQNNGV. There are 16 residues in the CDR3. CDR3 region: CASSGRTSGTLETQYF. The CDR3 nucleotides are TGTGCCAGCAGCGGAAGGACTAGCGGGACTCTAGAGACCCAGTACTTC. The whole variable domain, filled in from reference TRBV11-2 and TRBJ2-5, reads EAGVAQSPRYKIIEKRQSVAFWCNPISGHATLYWYQQILGQGPKLLIQFQNNGVVDDSQLPKDRFSAERLKGVDSTLKIQPAKLEDSAVYLCASSGRTSGTLETQYFGPGTRLLVL.

The chain recombines TRBV7-9 with TRBJ2-1, with D perhaps TRBD2 (5 bases). The CDR3 is 12 residues long. Between the trimmed V and J ends, which lost 6 bases and 9 bases, there was a span of 12 bases. The germline V gene encodes CDR1 SEHNR and CDR2 FQNEAQ (reference sequence). CDR3 nucleotides: TGTGCCAGCAGGCATGGTGAGGGTGAGCAGTTCTTC. Amino acid sequence: CASRHGEGEQFF.

V usage is TRBV7-9 and J usage is TRBJ2-3; tentatively, D is TRBD2 (5 bases). Germline V lookup: CDR1 SEHNR, CDR2 FQNEAQ (reference sequence). The CDR3 runs to 13 residues. The V end was cut by 7 bases, the J end by 5 bases, with 13 bases between. CDR3 residues: CASTEGGEDTQYF. CDR3 bases: TGTGCCAGCACAGAGGGTGGGGAAGATACGCAGTATTTT.

The chain is built from TRBV5-1 and TRBJ2-3; D is unclear. CDR1 is SGHRS and CDR2 is YFSETQ in the germline V gene. V lost 4 bases and J lost 3, with 6 bases in between. This CDR3 spans 12 amino acids. CDR3 residues: CASSPNTDTQYF. The CDR3 DNA reads as TGCGCCAGCAGCCCCAATACAGATACGCAGTATTTT.

CDR3 protein: CAWSVAQLNTEAFF. The CDR3 nucleotides read TGTGCCTGGAGTGTTGCACAGTTGAACACTGAAGCTTTCTTT. The chain has TRBV30 and TRBJ1-1; no reliable D call. The CDR3 is 14 residues long. CDR1 and CDR2 from the germline V gene are GTSNPN and SVGIG (reference sequence). Deletions cut 0 bases from V and 0 bases from J, with 8 bases between.

The chain employs TRBV5-4 and TRBJ2-3; 12 bases fit TRBD2. The CDR3 totals 16 residues. V was pared by 5 bases and J by 7 bases, with 11 bases of the junction left unmatched. The V gene's germline CDR1 is SGHNT and CDR2 YYREEE (reference sequence). CDR3 nucleotides: TGTGCCAGCAGTCCGAGCGGGACTAGCGGGTTGTATACGCAGTATTTT. Translating gives CASSPSGTSGLYTQYF.

The V call is TRBV30, the J call TRBJ1-4, with D tentatively TRBD1 (6 bases). Deletions cut 2 bases from V and 5 bases from J, with 9 bases between. Germline assignment: CDR1 GTSNPN and CDR2 SVGIG (reference sequence). This CDR3 has 13 amino acids. The DNA for the CDR3 is TGTGCCTGGAGTCGAGGGGGGAATGAAAAACTGTTTTTT. It translates to CAWSRGGNEKLFF.